A single sample is the source of the 14 T cell receptor beta chains below, sequenced in a study of blood T cell repertoires in COVID-19. Generated by immunoSEQ multiplex PCR, the TCRdb table keeps only in-frame clones and is missing some. Of about 140,000 clones in the sample, 70% to 80% were seen once. Sequences were obtained from peripheral blood. Every receptor here comes from a man in his sixties who had recovered from COVID-19.

This clone was seen once. The chain is built from TRBV5-5 and TRBJ1-1, with D possibly matching TRBD1 (6 bases). The CDR3 sequence is 13 residues long. Germline lookup yields CDR1 SGHKS and CDR2 YYEKEE (reference sequence). Trimming stripped 4 bases from V and 4 bases from J, with 11 bases between. CDR3 in DNA: TGTGCCAGCAGCCCTCAGGGGACCACTGAAGCTTTCTTT. Its protein is CASSPQGTTEAFF.

The chain joins TRBV11-2 to TRBJ2-1; D is uncertain. Germline values: CDR1 SGHAT, CDR2 FQNNGV. V gave up 5 bases and J gave up 14 bases, with 16 bases separating them. There are 12 residues in the CDR3. The CDR3 protein is CASSLTSWRKFF. In nucleotides, the CDR3 is TGTGCCAGCAGCCTCACCAGTTGGCGGAAGTTCTTC.

The CDR3 nucleotides are TGTGCCAGCGAGGCGGGGGGCGCTGGGGCCAACGTCCTGACTTTC. It specifies CASEAGGAGANVLTF. The chain couples TRBV6-5 to TRBJ2-6, with 8 bases that match TRBD2. The length of the CDR3 is 15 residues. CDR1 and CDR2 from the germline V gene are MNHEY and SVGAGI. V lost 8 bases and J lost 2; bases outside the gene matches: 5.

This rearrangement joins TRBV15 to TRBJ1-5; the match to TRBD1 covers 9 bases. The CDR3 is made up of 17 amino acids. Trimming took 2 bases from V and 2 from J; bases not matched to a gene: 7. Germline V gene lookup returns CDR1 LNHNV and CDR2 YYDKDF (reference sequence). In DNA form, the CDR3 reads TGTGCCACCAGCAGAAATCTCCGGACAGGGGGCAATCAGCCCCAGCATTTT. Translated: CATSRNLRTGGNQPQHF.

The V call is TRBV6-5, the J call TRBJ1-6; tentatively, D is TRBD1 (6 bases). CDR1 and CDR2 (germline): MNHEY, SVGAGI. This CDR3 is built from 14 residues. V lost 8 bases and J 10 bases, leaving 18 bases between the germline ends. This chain's CDR3 is CASRKGGLGSPLHF. The CDR3 nucleotides are TGTGCCAGCCGCAAGGGGGGGTTAGGGTCACCCCTCCACTTT.

This CDR3 reads CAWSSFDSNTEAFF. CDR3 in DNA: TGTGCCTGGAGTTCCTTTGACAGCAACACTGAAGCTTTCTTT. V gene TRBV30 combines with J gene TRBJ1-1, with D possibly TRBD1 on 5 matching bases. V was cut by 2 bases and J by 2 bases, with 12 bases left in between. In germline, CDR1 is GTSNPN, CDR2 SVGIG (reference sequence). The CDR3 consists of 14 residues.

This chain uses TRBV19 with TRBJ1-5; perhaps TRBD1 as D (6 bases). Between the trimmed V and J ends, which lost 4 bases and 2 bases, there was a span of 15 bases. The germline CDR1 and CDR2 sequences are LNHDA and SQIVND (reference sequence). The CDR3 runs 16 residues. The CDR3 loop reads CASSRLSGAGNQPQHF. For the CDR3, the DNA is TGTGCCAGTAGTAGATTATCAGGGGCAGGCAATCAGCCCCAGCATTTT.

The rearrangement links TRBV6-1 to TRBJ2-2, with D maybe TRBD2 (5 bases). The V gene's germline CDR1 is MNHNS and CDR2 SASEGT. The CDR3 has 15 residues. The V end was cut by 3 bases, the J end by 2 bases, with 10 bases between. The CDR3 loop reads CASSESAVNTGELFF. The CDR3 nucleotides read TGTGCCAGCAGTGAGTCAGCGGTTAACACCGGGGAGCTGTTTTTT.

This chain connects TRBV28 to TRBJ2-3; weak D call: TRBD1 (6 bases). Germline V CDR1 and CDR2: MDHEN, SYDVKM. V was cut by 1 base and J by 0 bases, with 8 bases left in between. The CDR3 spans 15 residues. This CDR3 is CASSLYRASTDTQYF. The CDR3 nucleotides are TGTGCCAGCAGTTTATACAGGGCAAGCACAGATACGCAGTATTTT. The complete variable domain, with remaining parts taken from reference TRBV28 and TRBJ2-3, reads DVKVTQSSRYLVKRTGEKVFLECVQDMDHENMFWYRQDPGLGLRLIYFSYDVKMKEKGDIPEGYSVSREKKERFSLILESASTNQTSMYLCASSLYRASTDTQYFGPGTRLTVL.

This clone has just a few counts. V and J are TRBV23-1 and TRBJ1-2; D is unresolved. TRBV23-1 is an open reading frame, and its role is uncertain. CDR3 size: 13 residues. The ends were cut back, 4 bases at V and 2 bases at J, with 8 bases in the middle. The CDR3 reads CASSLAANYGYTF. In DNA form, the CDR3 reads TGCGCCAGCAGTCTGGCGGCGAACTATGGCTACACCTTC.

The J gene is TRBJ1-2, the V gene TRBV5-1, with D possibly TRBD1 on 6 matching bases. Germline CDR1 and CDR2: SGHRS and YFSETQ. This CDR3 region has 17 residues. Trimming took off 0 bases at V and 8 bases at J, with 23 bases between the two ends. In DNA form, the CDR3 reads TGCGCCAGCAGCTTGGTCGGGACAACGGCCTTGCCCAGGGGCTACACCTTC. Translation gives CASSLVGTTALPRGYTF. Full variable domain (rest looked up from reference TRBV5-1 and TRBJ1-2): KAGVTQTPRYLIKTRGQQVTLSCSPISGHRSVSWYQQTPGQGLQFLFEYFSETQRNKGNFPGRFSGRQFSNSRSEMNVSTLELGDSALYLCASSLVGTTALPRGYTFGSGTRLTVV.

This chain uses TRBV6-5 with TRBJ1-1; TRBD1 is a possible D gene (5 bases). V shed 0 bases and J shed 8 bases, with 10 bases lying between them. Germline values: CDR1 MNHEY, CDR2 SVGAGI. This CDR3 has 13 residues. The DNA for the CDR3 is TGTGCCAGCAGTTACTCTCAGGGCTTGGAAGCTTTCTTT. Translated, it gives CASSYSQGLEAFF.

This clone showed up just a few times. The chain links TRBV19 to TRBJ1-2, with a weak D call TRBD1 (5 bases). Germline V gene sequence: CDR1 LNHDA, CDR2 SQIVND (reference sequence). This CDR3 has 16 residues. Trimming pared 3 bases from V and 3 bases from J, leaving 17 bases between. In DNA form, the CDR3 reads TGTGCCAGTAGTATCCCCACCTGGGGGAGGGACTATGGCTACACCTTC. Translation: CASSIPTWGRDYGYTF.

This sequence joins TRBV3-1 (or the pseudogene TRBV3-2) and TRBJ1-2; 8 bases match TRBD1. The trim removed 0 bases at V and 0 bases at J, leaving 9 bases unmatched. This CDR3 is 18 amino acids long. CDR1 is LGHDT and CDR2 is YNNKEL in the germline V gene (reference sequence). This CDR3 is CASSQERDRGLSNYGYTF. The CDR3, as DNA: TGTGCCAGCAGCCAAGAGCGTGACAGGGGACTTTCTAACTATGGCTACACCTTC.